The clone carrying this T cell receptor (beta chain) has more than one count but fewer than ten. Its cognate antigen is unknown. The data originate from a study of beta chain features in type 1 diabetes. Study conclusions and caveats: Type 1 diabetes patients had moderately but significantly shorter TCRB CDR3s in all four CD4+ subsets.

Reverse transcription of all isolated RNA meant that expressed TCRB transcripts were sequenced. This table comes from immunoSEQ multiplex PCR, and its TCRdb copy is limited to in-frame clones, with some not included. The data show 300,000 to 400,000 clones, 13% seen once. Based on CD45RO/CCR7/CD25/CD127/CD95/CD27, CD4+ regulatory, stem cell-like memory, naive and central memory cells were sorted. The CDR3 consists of 13 residues. Germline assignment: CDR1 SGHAT and CDR2 FQDESV (reference sequence). V was trimmed by 5 bases and J by 11 bases, leaving 16 bases between them. The chain couples TRBV11-1 to TRBJ2-1; tentatively, D is TRBD1 (6 bases). The sequence came from a young woman with type 1 diabetes. The material sequenced was naive CD4+ T cells from blood. The CDR3 loop is CASSPGQFEKQFF. CDR3 bases: TGTGCCAGCAGCCCTGGACAGTTTGAAAAGCAGTTCTTC.